These T cell receptor beta chains were read from a single sample in a study of blood T cell repertoires in COVID-19. Only in-frame clones appear in the TCRdb table, and some are missing; sequencing was by immunoSEQ multiplex PCR. There are around 300,000 clones in the sample; approximately 85% occur only once, and approximately 9.9% lies in the top ten. Sequenced sample: peripheral blood. The receptors stem from a woman in her seventies with acute or convalescent COVID-19. CDR3s include the opening cysteine and the closing phenylalanine or tryptophan. D genes are given only for firm matches. Size is stated for part of the rows, as once, few or many counts, or as a class when the clone is expanded.

>TRBJ2-1|TRBV6-5|TRBD1|-
TGTGCCAGCACTCCCGGGACAGGGAAGGGTGAGCAGTTCTTC
CASTPGTGKGEQFF
>TRBJ1-1|TRBV6-5|TRBD1|once
TGTGCCAGCAGTCTCCAACAGGGGGCGAACACTGAAGCTTTCTTT
CASSLQQGANTEAFF
>TRBJ1-5|TRBV6-6|-|-
TGTGCCAGCAGTTACTCGGAGCGGGGGAGCAATCAGCCCCAGCATTTT
CASSYSERGSNQPQHF
>TRBJ1-6|TRBV5-1|TRBD1|few
TGCGCCAGCAGGCAGGTTTACAGGGGGCTAAGGGATTCACCCCTCCACTTT
CASRQVYRGLRDSPLHF
>TRBJ2-1|TRBV11-2|TRBD1|-
TGTGCCAGCAGCAGAGAGACAGGGCGGAATGAGCAGTTCTTC
CASSRETGRNEQFF
>TRBJ2-5|TRBV20-1|-|-
TGCAGTGCACAGCATGGGGAGACCCAGTACTTC
CSAQHGETQYF
>TRBJ1-2|TRBV30|-|-
TGTGCCTGGAGTGTGGTGGGTGGTGGGCGTGGTGGGACCTTC
CAWSVVGGGRGGTF
>TRBJ2-3|TRBV3-1/TRBV3-2|TRBD2|-
TGTGCCAGCAGCCTAGCGGGGGGGTATCGGGGCACAGATACGCAGTATTTT
CASSLAGGYRGTDTQYF
>TRBJ2-7|TRBV5-4|TRBD2|-
TGTGCCAGCAGCCTAGGGAGGGATGACGAGCAGTACTTC
CASSLGRDDEQYF
>TRBJ1-2|TRBV6-5|-|few
TGTGCCAGCACCCCGAAAAGAGGCAATGGCTACACCTTC
CASTPKRGNGYTF
>TRBJ2-7|TRBV27|TRBD2|-
TGTGCCAGCAGGGCTAGCGGGGGCCGGCAGGGGCAGTACTTC
CASRASGGRQGQYF
>TRBJ1-4|TRBV6-1|-|-
TGTGCCAGCAGTGTGAGAGAACTGGGACACAATGAAAAACTGTTTTTT
CASSVRELGHNEKLFF
>TRBJ2-7|TRBV11-2|-|-
TGTGCCAGCAGCCTACTAATCAACTCCGAGCAGTACTTC
CASSLLINSEQYF
>TRBJ2-7|TRBV15|-|-
TGTGCCACCAGCAGAGATGCCCCGGCAACTACCTACGAGCAGTACTTC
CATSRDAPATTYEQYF
>TRBJ2-1|TRBV7-8|-|-
TGTGCCAGCAGCGCGGGACCGCTTACCCGCAATGAGCAGTTCTTC
CASSAGPLTRNEQFF
>TRBJ2-1|TRBV9|TRBD1|-
TGTGCCAGCAGCCCGACGACAGGGGCCTACAATGAGCAGTTCTTC
CASSPTTGAYNEQFF
>TRBJ2-7|TRBV10-3|-|-
TGTGCCATCAGTGAAGGGACATACGAGCAGTACTTC
CAISEGTYEQYF
>TRBJ2-3|TRBV18|-|-
TGTGCCAGCTCACCACGAGGGCCAGATACGCAGTATTTT
CASSPRGPDTQYF
>TRBJ2-5|TRBV6-5|-|-
TGTGCCAGCAAACTAAGAGAGACCCAGTACTTC
CASKLRETQYF
>TRBJ2-2|TRBV7-2|TRBD1|once
TGTGCCAGCAACCCACAGGGGCCCGGGGAGCTGTTTTTT
CASNPQGPGELFF
>TRBJ1-4|TRBV5-4|TRBD1|-
TGTGCCAGCAGCTTTGGACAGGGGGCGGAAAAACTGTTTTTT
CASSFGQGAEKLFF
>TRBJ2-6|TRBV6-2/TRBV6-3|-|-
TGTGCCAGCAGTTACAGGAGCTCTGGGGCCAACGTCCTGACTTTC
CASSYRSSGANVLTF
>TRBJ2-7|TRBV10-2|TRBD1|-
TGCGCCAGCAGTGAGTCGGGACAGGGCGCCAACGAGCAGTACTTC
CASSESGQGANEQYF
>TRBJ1-1|TRBV9|-|-
TGTGCCAGCAGCGTAGGCGGGGGGACCACTGAAGCTTTCTTT
CASSVGGGTTEAFF
>TRBJ1-1|TRBV5-5|-|-
TGTGCCAGCAAAAATAGTATCGTTGCGGAAGCTTTCTTT
CASKNSIVAEAFF
>TRBJ1-2|TRBV12-3/TRBV12-4|-|-
TGTGCCAGCAGTACCCGACAGTACTATGGCTACACCTTC
CASSTRQYYGYTF
>TRBJ1-1|TRBV6-5|TRBD1|-
TGTGCCAGCAGTTACCGGGACAGGTTCAGTGAAGCTTTCTTT
CASSYRDRFSEAFF
>TRBJ2-5|TRBV24-1|-|once
TGTGCCACCAGTGGCGGGACGCAACAAGAGACCCAGTACTTC
CATSGGTQQETQYF
>TRBJ1-3|TRBV10-3|-|once
TGTGCCATCACCCCTACAGGAGGGCTAGGAAACACCATATATTTT
CAITPTGGLGNTIYF